This is a list of T cell receptor beta chains from one sample in a study of T cells in Graves' hyperthyroidism and ophthalmopathy. TCRdb passed the multiplex PCR reads through MiXCR, listing each CDR3 protein once. The sample records 250,000 to 300,000 distinct CDR3 sequences, around 15% being singletons. Sequencing was carried out using blood. Receptor source: a woman in her forties or fifties with Graves' hyperthyroidism that later progressed to Graves' ophthalmopathy. The conserved cysteine and the conserved F or W are not part of the CDR3 here. Fields, in order: CDR3 protein, V gene, CDR3 length, clone size. The size of a clone is reported for some rows only, either as once, few or many, or as a class for expanded clones.

CDR3 protein: ASNTRGAEDTQY; V gene: TRBV5-4; CDR3 length: 12; clone size: few
CDR3 protein: ASSPGDRDYQPQH; V gene: TRBV4-1; CDR3 length: 13; clone size: -
CDR3 protein: ASSEKDRDNQPQH; V gene: TRBV10-1; CDR3 length: 13; clone size: many
CDR3 protein: ASSLGQAGANVLT; V gene: TRBV5-1; CDR3 length: 13; clone size: many
CDR3 protein: ASSQGSGAF; V gene: TRBV3-1; CDR3 length: 9; clone size: many
CDR3 protein: ASARGQGSYNEQF; V gene: TRBV2; CDR3 length: 13; clone size: many
CDR3 protein: ASSTTGGTQY; V gene: TRBV27; CDR3 length: 10; clone size: many
CDR3 protein: ASSEWGVSTDTQY; V gene: TRBV6-1; CDR3 length: 13; clone size: -
CDR3 protein: ASSTSGRRDTQY; V gene: TRBV12-3/TRBV12-4; CDR3 length: 12; clone size: many
CDR3 protein: ASSNLETGVNTEAF; V gene: TRBV19; CDR3 length: 14; clone size: many
CDR3 protein: ASSLTGPHEQY; V gene: TRBV12-3/TRBV12-4; CDR3 length: 11; clone size: many
CDR3 protein: ASSRYREGGTQY; V gene: TRBV7-7; CDR3 length: 12; clone size: few
CDR3 protein: ASSPGRENSPLH; V gene: TRBV7-3; CDR3 length: 12; clone size: many
CDR3 protein: ATSQVESPLH; V gene: TRBV15; CDR3 length: 10; clone size: many
CDR3 protein: ASSPGQGGYNEQF; V gene: TRBV18; CDR3 length: 13; clone size: many
CDR3 protein: SVEVPGDHEQY; V gene: TRBV29-1; CDR3 length: 11; clone size: many
CDR3 protein: AISWASGPQLKGNEQF; V gene: TRBV7-9; CDR3 length: 16; clone size: few
CDR3 protein: ASSLRDNLRNTQY; V gene: TRBV7-3; CDR3 length: 13; clone size: many
CDR3 protein: ASSPGAGGDNEQF; V gene: TRBV5-1; CDR3 length: 13; clone size: -
CDR3 protein: ALRRSDFASYEQY; V gene: TRBV6-1; CDR3 length: 13; clone size: -
CDR3 protein: ASTPGTGGGEQY; V gene: TRBV5-1; CDR3 length: 12; clone size: -
CDR3 protein: ATSRESRVRDSRYGYT; V gene: TRBV15; CDR3 length: 16; clone size: -
CDR3 protein: ASSHGSENYGYT; V gene: TRBV4-1; CDR3 length: 12; clone size: -
CDR3 protein: ASSRDRVADEQY; V gene: TRBV2; CDR3 length: 12; clone size: -
CDR3 protein: SAASGARTEAF; V gene: TRBV20-1; CDR3 length: 11; clone size: many
CDR3 protein: ASSLIGSGYT; V gene: TRBV28; CDR3 length: 10; clone size: many
CDR3 protein: ASSATLGVRGYT; V gene: TRBV5-1; CDR3 length: 12; clone size: many
CDR3 protein: ATLTDVYGANTEAF; V gene: TRBV10-3; CDR3 length: 14; clone size: many
CDR3 protein: ASSQGEWNDIQY; V gene: TRBV9; CDR3 length: 12; clone size: few
CDR3 protein: ASSLAGSLGETQY; V gene: TRBV5-1; CDR3 length: 13; clone size: many
CDR3 protein: ASSRGLAVNEQF; V gene: TRBV5-1; CDR3 length: 12; clone size: many
CDR3 protein: AWSVVGGDGAF; V gene: TRBV30; CDR3 length: 11; clone size: -
CDR3 protein: ASRGTGRFANTGELF; V gene: TRBV3-1; CDR3 length: 15; clone size: many
CDR3 protein: ASSPTSGSSYNEQF; V gene: TRBV7-9; CDR3 length: 14; clone size: many
CDR3 protein: ATDRNDGNTIY; V gene: TRBV12-3/TRBV12-4; CDR3 length: 11; clone size: once
CDR3 protein: ASSWVQATSGRGDEQF; V gene: TRBV6-1; CDR3 length: 16; clone size: many
CDR3 protein: ASSLRHTGELF; V gene: TRBV7-9; CDR3 length: 11; clone size: many
CDR3 protein: ASSSGRPSGRIANEQF; V gene: TRBV7-3; CDR3 length: 16; clone size: many
CDR3 protein: SALIALRGRETQY; V gene: TRBV20-1; CDR3 length: 13; clone size: many
CDR3 protein: ASSEVGREQY; V gene: TRBV10-1; CDR3 length: 10; clone size: few
CDR3 protein: ASSLVQGNTEAF; V gene: TRBV5-1; CDR3 length: 12; clone size: many
CDR3 protein: ASSLTDRENQPQH; V gene: TRBV2; CDR3 length: 13; clone size: -
CDR3 protein: ASVDLKHEQY; V gene: TRBV7-6; CDR3 length: 10; clone size: many
CDR3 protein: AWKRGTAF; V gene: TRBV30; CDR3 length: 8; clone size: many
CDR3 protein: ASSFRDRATEAF; V gene: TRBV5-1; CDR3 length: 12; clone size: few
CDR3 protein: ASSYGLSTNYGYT; V gene: TRBV6-6; CDR3 length: 13; clone size: -
CDR3 protein: ASSQEGTPNGYEQY; V gene: TRBV4-2; CDR3 length: 14; clone size: -
CDR3 protein: SARGGLAGGHTDTQY; V gene: TRBV20-1; CDR3 length: 15; clone size: many
CDR3 protein: ASRAGTGQETQY; V gene: TRBV2; CDR3 length: 12; clone size: many
CDR3 protein: ASSPNDGAPSYEQY; V gene: TRBV5-1; CDR3 length: 14; clone size: many
CDR3 protein: ASSLAGGGMNTEAF; V gene: TRBV5-1; CDR3 length: 14; clone size: many